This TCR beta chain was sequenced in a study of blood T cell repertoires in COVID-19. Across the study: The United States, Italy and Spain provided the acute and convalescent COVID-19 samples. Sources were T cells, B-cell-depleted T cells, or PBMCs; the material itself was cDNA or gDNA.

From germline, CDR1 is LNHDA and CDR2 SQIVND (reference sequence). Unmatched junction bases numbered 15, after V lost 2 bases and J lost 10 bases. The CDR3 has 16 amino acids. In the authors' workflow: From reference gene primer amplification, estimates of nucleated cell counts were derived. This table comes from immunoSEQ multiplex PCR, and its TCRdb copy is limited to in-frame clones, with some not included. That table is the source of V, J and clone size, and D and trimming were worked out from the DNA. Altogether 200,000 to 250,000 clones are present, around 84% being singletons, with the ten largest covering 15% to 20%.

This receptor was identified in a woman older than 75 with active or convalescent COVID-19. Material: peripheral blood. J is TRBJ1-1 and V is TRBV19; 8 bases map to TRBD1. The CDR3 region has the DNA TGTGCCAGTAGTATAAGCCCGGGACAGGCTTCGCGGGGAGCTTTCTTT. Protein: CASSISPGQASRGAFF.